This is a list of T cell receptor beta chains from one sample in a study of blood T cell repertoires in COVID-19. Generated by immunoSEQ multiplex PCR, the TCRdb table keeps only in-frame clones and is missing some. The data contain about 250,000 clones, about 79% of them singletons. Sequenced sample: peripheral blood. The receptors shown here come from a man older than 75 with acute or convalescent COVID-19. Each CDR3 is given without its conserved first and last residue. Expanded clones get a size class; other rows say once, few or many, or leave the size out.

size	V	CDR3
-	TRBV24-1	ATSPPGVPTLSGANVLT
-	TRBV27	ASSLSLGRVYGYT
-	TRBV18	ASSPPGGGIQY
-	TRBV6-5	ASSTRTGMNTEAF
many	TRBV2	ASSTMGGASQPQH
-	TRBV5-1	ASSSRQSDLSYEQY
few	TRBV6-5	ASRRSSTGGAEAF
-	TRBV7-9	ASSLATNSPLH
-	TRBV19	ASSIDRRRGLNTGELF
few	TRBV29-1	SVVLDRLYNEQF
-	TRBV13	ASSTGGIEQY
-	TRBV21-1	ASSKIGVGRQLTNEKLF
-	TRBV27	ASSPVRLAGGPDTQY
-	TRBV10-3	AINKGDRPNTEAF
-	TRBV9	ASSSPGTGVYEQY
-	TRBV20-1	SASRASGFEQF
-	TRBV5-1	ASSLWRGPVEKLF
-	TRBV2	ASSGDQGSNQPQH
-	TRBV3-1/TRBV3-2	ASSSTWDLSYGYT
once	TRBV7-9	ASSLSDRGTNEKLF
few	TRBV4-2	ASSRLPGDTEAF
-	TRBV6-5	ASRPTAHYGYT
once	TRBV5-1	ASSGGDGYGYT
-	TRBV7-6	ASSLLPGQSYEQY
-	TRBV5-1	ASSLSTMNTGELF
-	TRBV7-9	ASSLRLEQF
-	TRBV5-1	ASSMGWGQDRNTIY
-	TRBV12-3/TRBV12-4	ASSQYTEAF
-	TRBV19	ASSNPYPGLAASGANVLT
-	TRBV18	ASSGTGNQPQH
-	TRBV18	ASSQGQVSEQY
-	TRBV30	AQNRETVEAF
few	TRBV6-5	ASIGTGRITGELF
-	TRBV30	AWNRGNTEAF
-	TRBV10-2	ASSEWAGSERGYT
-	TRBV28	ASSGGGNQPQH
-	TRBV2	ASSGTGGGEQY
-	TRBV19	ASREERMNTEAF
-	TRBV14	ASSPQGNTGELF
-	TRBV3-1/TRBV3-2	ASRPGGRTDTQY
-	TRBV7-6	ASSPTPGSGTGELF
-	TRBV24-1	ATIARWEPDTDTQY
-	TRBV11-2	ASSLRRGVPYNEQF
-	TRBV29-1	SVAGTGDSPLH
-	TRBV5-8	ASRLQGSYEQY
once	TRBV28	ASSIFGGGPGELF
-	TRBV5-1	ASRLTGGSNQPQH